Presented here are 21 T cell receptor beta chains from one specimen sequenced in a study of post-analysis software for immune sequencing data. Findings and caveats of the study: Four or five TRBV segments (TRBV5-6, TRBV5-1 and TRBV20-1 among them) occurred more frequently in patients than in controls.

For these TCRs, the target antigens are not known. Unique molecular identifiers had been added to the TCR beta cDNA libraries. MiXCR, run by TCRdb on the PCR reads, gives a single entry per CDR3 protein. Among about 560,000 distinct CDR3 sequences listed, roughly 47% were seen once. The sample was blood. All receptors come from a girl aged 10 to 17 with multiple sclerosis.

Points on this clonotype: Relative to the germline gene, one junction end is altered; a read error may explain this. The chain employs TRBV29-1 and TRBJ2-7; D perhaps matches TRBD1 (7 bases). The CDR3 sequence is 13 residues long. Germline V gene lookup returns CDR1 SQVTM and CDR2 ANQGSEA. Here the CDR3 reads CSVAGQRGYGQYF. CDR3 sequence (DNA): TGCAGCGTCGCGGGACAGAGAGGCTACGGGCAGTACTTC.

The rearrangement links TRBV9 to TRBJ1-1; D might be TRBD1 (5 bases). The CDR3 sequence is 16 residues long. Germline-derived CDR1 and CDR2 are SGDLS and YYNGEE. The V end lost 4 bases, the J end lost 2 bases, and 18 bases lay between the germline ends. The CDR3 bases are TGTGCCAGCAGCCCCAGTATTGGGGGTGCAAACACTGAAGCTTTCTTT. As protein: CASSPSIGGANTEAFF.

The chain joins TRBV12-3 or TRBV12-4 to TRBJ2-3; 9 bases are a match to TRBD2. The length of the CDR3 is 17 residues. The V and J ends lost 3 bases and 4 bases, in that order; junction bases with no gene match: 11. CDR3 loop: CASSFLPLAGKADTQYF. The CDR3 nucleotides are TGTGCCAGCAGTTTTCTCCCCCTAGCGGGAAAGGCAGATACGCAGTATTTT.

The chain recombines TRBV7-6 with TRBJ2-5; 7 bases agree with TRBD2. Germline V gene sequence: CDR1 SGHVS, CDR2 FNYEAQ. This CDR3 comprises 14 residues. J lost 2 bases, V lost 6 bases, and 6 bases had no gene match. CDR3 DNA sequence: TGTGCCAGCAGACTAGCGAGGGAACAAGAGACCCAGTACTTC. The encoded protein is CASRLAREQETQYF.

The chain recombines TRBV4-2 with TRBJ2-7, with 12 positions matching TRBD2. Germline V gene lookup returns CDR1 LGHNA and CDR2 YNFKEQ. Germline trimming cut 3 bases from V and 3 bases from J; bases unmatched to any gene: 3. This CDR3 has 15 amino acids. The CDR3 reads CASSHGLAGIYEQYF. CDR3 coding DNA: TGTGCCAGCAGCCACGGACTAGCGGGGATCTACGAGCAGTACTTC.

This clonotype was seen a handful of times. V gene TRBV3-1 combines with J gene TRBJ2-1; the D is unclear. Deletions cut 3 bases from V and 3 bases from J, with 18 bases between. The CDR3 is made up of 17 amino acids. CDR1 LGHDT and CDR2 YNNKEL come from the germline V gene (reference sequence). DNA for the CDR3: TGTGCCAGCAGCCAGGCCGTCTCGGCGGTTAACTACAATGAGCAGTTCTTC. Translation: CASSQAVSAVNYNEQFF.

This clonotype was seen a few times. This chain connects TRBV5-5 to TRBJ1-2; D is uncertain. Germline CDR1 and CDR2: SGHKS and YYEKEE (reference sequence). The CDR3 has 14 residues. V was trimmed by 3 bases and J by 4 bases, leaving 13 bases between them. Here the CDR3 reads CASSSPDRGYGYTF. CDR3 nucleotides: TGTGCCAGCAGCTCGCCTGACCGGGGCTATGGCTACACCTTC. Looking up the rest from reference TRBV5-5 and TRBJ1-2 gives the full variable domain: DAGVTQSPTHLIKTRGQQVTLRCSPISGHKSVSWYQQVLGQGPQFIFQYYEKEERGRGNFPDRFSARQFPNYSSELNVNALLLGDSALYLCASSSPDRGYGYTFGSGTRLTVV.

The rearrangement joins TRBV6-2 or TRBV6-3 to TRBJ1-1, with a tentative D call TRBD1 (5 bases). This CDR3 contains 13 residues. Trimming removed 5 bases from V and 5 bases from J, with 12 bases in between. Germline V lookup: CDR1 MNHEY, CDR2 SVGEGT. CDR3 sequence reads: CASSQRGWTEAFF. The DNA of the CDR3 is TGTGCCAGCAGTCAGAGGGGCTGGACTGAAGCTTTCTTT.

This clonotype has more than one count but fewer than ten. CDR3 DNA sequence: TGCGCCAGCAGCTATAGCCGTCAGGGGAACTATGGCTACACCTTC. Encoded protein: CASSYSRQGNYGYTF. The chain couples TRBV4-1 to TRBJ1-2; possibly TRBD1 for D (6 bases). Trimming took 5 bases from V and 2 from J, leaving 15 bases between them. Germline lookup yields CDR1 MGHRA and CDR2 YSYEKL. The CDR3 runs to 15 residues.

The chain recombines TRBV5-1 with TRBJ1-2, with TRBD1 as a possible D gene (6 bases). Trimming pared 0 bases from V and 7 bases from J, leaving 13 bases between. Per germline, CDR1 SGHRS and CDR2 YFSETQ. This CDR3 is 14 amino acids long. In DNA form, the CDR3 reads TGCGCCAGCAGCTTGGGCGGACAGTTAAGTGGCTACACCTTC. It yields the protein CASSLGGQLSGYTF.

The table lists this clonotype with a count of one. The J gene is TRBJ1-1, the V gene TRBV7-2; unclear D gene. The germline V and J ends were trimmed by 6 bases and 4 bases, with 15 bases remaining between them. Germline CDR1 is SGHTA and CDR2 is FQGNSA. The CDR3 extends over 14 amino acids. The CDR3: CASRKIRTATEAFF. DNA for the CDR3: TGTGCCAGCAGGAAGATCCGGACGGCCACTGAAGCTTTCTTT.

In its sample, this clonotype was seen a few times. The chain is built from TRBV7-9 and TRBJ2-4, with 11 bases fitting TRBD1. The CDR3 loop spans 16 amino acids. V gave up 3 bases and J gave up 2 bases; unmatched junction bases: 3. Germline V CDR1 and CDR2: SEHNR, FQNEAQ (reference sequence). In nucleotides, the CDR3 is TGTGCCAGCAGCTTCGGGACAGGGGGAACCAAAAACATTCAGTACTTC. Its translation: CASSFGTGGTKNIQYF. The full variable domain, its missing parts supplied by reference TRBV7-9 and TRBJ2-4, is DTGVSQNPRHKITKRGQNVTFRCDPISEHNRLYWYRQTLGQGPEFLTYFQNEAQLEKSRLLSDRFSAERPKGSFSTLEIQRTEQGDSAMYLCASSFGTGGTKNIQYFGAGTRLSVL.

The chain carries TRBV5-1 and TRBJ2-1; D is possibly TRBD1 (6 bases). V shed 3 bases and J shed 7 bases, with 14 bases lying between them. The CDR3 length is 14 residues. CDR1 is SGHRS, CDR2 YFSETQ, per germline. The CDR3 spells CASSSYRDGNEQFF. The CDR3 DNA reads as TGCGCCAGCAGCTCCTACAGGGATGGGAATGAGCAGTTCTTC. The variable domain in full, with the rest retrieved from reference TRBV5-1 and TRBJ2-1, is KAGVTQTPRYLIKTRGQQVTLSCSPISGHRSVSWYQQTPGQGLQFLFEYFSETQRNKGNFPGRFSGRQFSNSRSEMNVSTLELGDSALYLCASSSYRDGNEQFFGPGTRLTVL.

The CDR3 reads CASSFYGSSYNEQFF. The CDR3 DNA sequence: TGCGCCAGCAGCTTCTATGGGAGCTCCTACAATGAGCAGTTCTTC. The chain employs TRBV5-1 and TRBJ2-1; a weak D match, TRBD2 (5 bases). Looked up from germline, CDR1 is SGHRS and CDR2 is YFSETQ. V lost 2 bases and J lost 0, with 9 bases in between. The CDR3 is 15 amino acids.

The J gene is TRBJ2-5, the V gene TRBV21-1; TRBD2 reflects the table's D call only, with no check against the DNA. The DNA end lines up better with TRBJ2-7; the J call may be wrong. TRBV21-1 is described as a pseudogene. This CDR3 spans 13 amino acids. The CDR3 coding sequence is TGTGCCAGCGAGACTAGCGGGGTCTACGAGCAGTACTTC. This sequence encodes CASETSGVYEQYF.

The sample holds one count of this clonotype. Written as DNA, the CDR3 is TGTGCCAGCAGTCCCCTCGGCGGTAAGGGGGACTACGAGCAGTACTTC. As protein: CASSPLGGKGDYEQYF. The rearrangement uses TRBV12-3 or TRBV12-4 and TRBJ2-5; a possible D gene is TRBD1 (6 bases). Near its end, the DNA agrees better with TRBJ2-7, so the J call may be wrong. The CDR3 extends over 16 amino acids.

CDR3 in DNA: TGCAGCGTTGGGGGACTAGCCGCCAAAAACATTCAGTACTTC. It specifies CSVGGLAAKNIQYF. The chain couples TRBV29-1 to TRBJ2-4; 9 positions agree with TRBD2. The CDR3 loop spans 14 amino acids. J gave up 1 base and V 4 bases, and 2 bases lay outside the gene matches. Germline values: CDR1 SQVTM, CDR2 ANQGSEA.

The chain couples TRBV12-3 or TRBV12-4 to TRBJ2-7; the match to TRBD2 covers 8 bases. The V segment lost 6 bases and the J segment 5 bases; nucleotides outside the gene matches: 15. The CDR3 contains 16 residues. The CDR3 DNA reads TGTGCCAGCAGCCCGAGGCTTGGAAGCGGGGGCAACGAGCAGTACTTC. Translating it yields CASSPRLGSGGNEQYF.

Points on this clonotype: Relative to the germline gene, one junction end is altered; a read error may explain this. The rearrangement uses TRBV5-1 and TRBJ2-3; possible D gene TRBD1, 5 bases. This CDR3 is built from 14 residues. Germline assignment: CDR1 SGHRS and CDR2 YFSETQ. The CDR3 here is CASNLAQAGATQYF. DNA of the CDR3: TGCGCCAGCAACTTGGCACAGGCAGGCGCTACGCAGTATTTT.

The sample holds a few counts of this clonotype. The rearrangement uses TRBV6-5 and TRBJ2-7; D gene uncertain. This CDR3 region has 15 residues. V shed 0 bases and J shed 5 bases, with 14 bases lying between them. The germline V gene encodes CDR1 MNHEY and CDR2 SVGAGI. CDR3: CASSYSGRRFDEQYF. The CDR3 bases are TGTGCCAGCAGTTACTCGGGCAGGCGGTTCGACGAGCAGTACTTC.

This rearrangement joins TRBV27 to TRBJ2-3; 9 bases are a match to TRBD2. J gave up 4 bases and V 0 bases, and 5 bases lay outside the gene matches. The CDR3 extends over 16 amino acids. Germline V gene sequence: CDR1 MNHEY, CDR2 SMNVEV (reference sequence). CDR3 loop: CASSLSRAGGADTQYF. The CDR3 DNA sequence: TGTGCCAGCAGTTTATCGCGAGCGGGAGGCGCAGATACGCAGTATTTT.